This entry features one TCR beta chain sequence. The sample belongs to a study of T-cell memory formation after mild COVID-19. The germline V and J ends were trimmed by 7 bases and 0 bases, with 10 bases remaining between them. This CDR3 spans 14 amino acids. TCRdb reanalysed the 5' RACE reads using MiXCR and keeps one entry per CDR3 protein. The table records about 110,000 distinct CDR3 sequences, 15% to 20% of them present only once. The material sequenced was PBMCs or a T cell subset sorted from them (not recorded which). V usage is TRBV12-3 or TRBV12-4 and J usage is TRBJ1-3, with no clear D. The clonotype comes from a man aged 18-30 years who had mild COVID-19 (a few samples of this study predate the infection). Cell type and time point are not known. The CDR3 DNA is TGTGCCAGCATCGCCCGTTTCTCTGGAAACACCATATATTTT. Translation: CASIARFSGNTIYF.